This T cell receptor beta chain stems from a study of cytomegalovirus exposure and HLA in healthy donors. The PCR made use of 60 Vbeta and 13 Jbeta primers. As processed by the authors: As a later analysis found, there were roughly 80 million unique TCR beta chains, of which some 10 million were shared. The table came from immunoSEQ multiplex PCR; TCRdb's copy has only in-frame clones and leaves some out. That table supplies the V and J calls and clone size; D and trimming were determined from the DNA. The top ten hold roughly 7.1% of the sample, which has tens of thousands of clones, around 82% seen once. This CDR3 comprises 14 residues. Germline assignment: CDR1 MNHNS and CDR2 SASEGT. Trimming took 7 bases from V and 5 from J, leaving 14 bases between them.

V usage is TRBV6-1 and J usage is TRBJ1-4; TRBD1 is a possible D gene (6 bases). The clonotype was recovered from a man aged 60 to 69 in good health and CMV-seronegative. Input material: PBMCs. The DNA for the CDR3 is TGTGCCAGCAAGAGGACAGTTGTAAATGAAAAACTGTTTTTT. As protein: CASKRTVVNEKLFF.